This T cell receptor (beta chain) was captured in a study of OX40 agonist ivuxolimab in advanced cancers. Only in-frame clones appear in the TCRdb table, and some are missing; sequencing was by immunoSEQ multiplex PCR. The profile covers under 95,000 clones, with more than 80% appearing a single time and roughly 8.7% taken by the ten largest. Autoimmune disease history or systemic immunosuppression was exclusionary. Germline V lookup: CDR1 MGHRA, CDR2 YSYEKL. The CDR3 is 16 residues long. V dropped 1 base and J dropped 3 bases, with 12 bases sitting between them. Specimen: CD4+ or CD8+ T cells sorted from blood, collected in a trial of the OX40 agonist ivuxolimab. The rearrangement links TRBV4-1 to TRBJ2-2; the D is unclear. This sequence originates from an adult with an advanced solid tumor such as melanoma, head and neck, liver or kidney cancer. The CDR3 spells CASSQGDRSDTGELFF. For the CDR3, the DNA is TGCGCCAGCAGCCAAGGAGATAGGTCGGACACCGGGGAGCTGTTTTTT.